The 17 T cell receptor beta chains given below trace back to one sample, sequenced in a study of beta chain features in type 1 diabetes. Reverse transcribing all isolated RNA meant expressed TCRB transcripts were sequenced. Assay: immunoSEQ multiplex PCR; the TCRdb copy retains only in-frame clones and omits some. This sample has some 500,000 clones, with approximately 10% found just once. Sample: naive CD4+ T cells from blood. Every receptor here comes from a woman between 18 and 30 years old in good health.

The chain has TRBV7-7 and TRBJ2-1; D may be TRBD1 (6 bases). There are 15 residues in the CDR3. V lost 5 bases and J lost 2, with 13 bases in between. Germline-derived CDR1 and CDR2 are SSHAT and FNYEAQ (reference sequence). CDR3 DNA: TGTGCCAGCAGCCCCCAGACAGGACCCTACAATGAGCAGTTCTTC. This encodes CASSPQTGPYNEQFF.

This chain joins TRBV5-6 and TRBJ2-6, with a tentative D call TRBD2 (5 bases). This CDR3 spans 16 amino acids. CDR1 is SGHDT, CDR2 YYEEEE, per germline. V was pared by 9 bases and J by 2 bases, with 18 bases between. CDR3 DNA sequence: TGTGCCACGACAAAACAGAGGGATCCTGGGGCCAACGTCCTGACTTTC. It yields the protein CATTKQRDPGANVLTF.

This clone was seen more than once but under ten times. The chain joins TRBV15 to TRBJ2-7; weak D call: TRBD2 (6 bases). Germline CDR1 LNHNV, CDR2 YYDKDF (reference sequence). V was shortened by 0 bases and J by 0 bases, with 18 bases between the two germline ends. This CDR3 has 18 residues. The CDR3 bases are TGTGCCACCAGCAGAGATTCGGGGCGGGGTCGGAGCTCCTACGAGCAGTACTTC. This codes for CATSRDSGRGRSSYEQYF.

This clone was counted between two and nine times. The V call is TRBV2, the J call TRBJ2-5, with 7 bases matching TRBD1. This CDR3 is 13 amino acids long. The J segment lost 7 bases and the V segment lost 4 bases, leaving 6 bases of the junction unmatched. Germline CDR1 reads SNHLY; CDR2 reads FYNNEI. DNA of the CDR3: TGTGCCAGCAGTGTCGACAGGGAGTGGACCCAGTACTTC. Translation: CASSVDREWTQYF.

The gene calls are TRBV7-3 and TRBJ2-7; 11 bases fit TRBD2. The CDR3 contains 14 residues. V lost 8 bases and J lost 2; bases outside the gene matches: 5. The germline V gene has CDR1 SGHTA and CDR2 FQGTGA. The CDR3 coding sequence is TGTGCCAGCTTTAGCGGGAGGGTCCCCTACGAGCAGTACTTC. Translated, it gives CASFSGRVPYEQYF. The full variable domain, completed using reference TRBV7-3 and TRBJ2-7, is GAGVSQTPSNKVTEKGKYVELRCDPISGHTALYWYRQSLGQGPEFLIYFQGTGAADDSGLPNDRFFAVRPEGSVSTLKIQRTERGDSAVYLCASFSGRVPYEQYFGPGTRLTVT.

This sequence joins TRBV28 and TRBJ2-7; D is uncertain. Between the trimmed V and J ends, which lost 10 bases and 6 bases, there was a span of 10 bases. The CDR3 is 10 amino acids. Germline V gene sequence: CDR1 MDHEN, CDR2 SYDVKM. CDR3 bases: TGTGCCACCGGTTGGCCCGAGCAGTACGTC. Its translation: CATGWPEQYV.

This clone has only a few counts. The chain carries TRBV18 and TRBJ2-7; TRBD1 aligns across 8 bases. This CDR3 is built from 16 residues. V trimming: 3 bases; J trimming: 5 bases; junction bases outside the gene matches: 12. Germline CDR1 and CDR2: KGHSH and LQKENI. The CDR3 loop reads CASSPVTGTGGNEQYV. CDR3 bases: TGTGCCAGCTCACCCGTAACCGGGACAGGAGGCAACGAGCAGTACGTC.

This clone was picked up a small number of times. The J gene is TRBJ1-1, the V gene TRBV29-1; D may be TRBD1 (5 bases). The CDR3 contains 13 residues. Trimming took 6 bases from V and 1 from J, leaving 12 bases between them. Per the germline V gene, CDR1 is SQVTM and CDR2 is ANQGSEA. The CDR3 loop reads CSVRGTENTEAFF. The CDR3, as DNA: TGCAGCGTCCGGGGGACGGAGAACACTGAAGCTTTCTTT. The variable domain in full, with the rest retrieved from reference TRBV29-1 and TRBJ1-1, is SAVISQKPSRDICQRGTSLTIQCQVDSQVTMMFWYRQQPGQSLTLIATANQGSEATYESGFVIDKFPISRPNLTFSTLTVSNMSPEDSSIYLCSVRGTENTEAFFGQGTRLTVV.

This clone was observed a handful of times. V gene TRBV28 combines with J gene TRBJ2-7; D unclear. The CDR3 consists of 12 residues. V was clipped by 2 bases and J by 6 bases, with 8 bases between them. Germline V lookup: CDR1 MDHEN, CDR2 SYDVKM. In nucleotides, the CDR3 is TGTGCCAGCAGTTTAAAGGCGAGCGAGCAGTACGTC. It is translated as CASSLKASEQYV.

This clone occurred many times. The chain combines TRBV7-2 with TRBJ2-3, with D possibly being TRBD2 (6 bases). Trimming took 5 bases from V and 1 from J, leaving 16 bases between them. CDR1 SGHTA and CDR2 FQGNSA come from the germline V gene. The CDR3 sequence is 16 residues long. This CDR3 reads CASSPSGGVGTDTQYF. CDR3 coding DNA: TGTGCCAGCAGCCCCTCCGGGGGAGTGGGCACAGATACGCAGTATTTT.

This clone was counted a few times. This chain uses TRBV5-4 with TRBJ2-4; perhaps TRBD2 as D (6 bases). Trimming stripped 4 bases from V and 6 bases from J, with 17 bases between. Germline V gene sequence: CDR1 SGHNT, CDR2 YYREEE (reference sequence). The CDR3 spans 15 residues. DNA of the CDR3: TGTGCCAGCAGCCCGGAGGGGCCCACGGTAAACATTCAGTACTTC. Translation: CASSPEGPTVNIQYF.

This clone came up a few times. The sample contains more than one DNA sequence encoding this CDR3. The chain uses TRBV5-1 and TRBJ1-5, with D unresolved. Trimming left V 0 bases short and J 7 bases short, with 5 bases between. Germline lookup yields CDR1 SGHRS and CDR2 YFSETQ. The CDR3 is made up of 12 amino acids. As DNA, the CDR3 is TGCGCCAGCAGCTTGGAAGGACAGCCCCAGCATTTT. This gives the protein CASSLEGQPQHF.

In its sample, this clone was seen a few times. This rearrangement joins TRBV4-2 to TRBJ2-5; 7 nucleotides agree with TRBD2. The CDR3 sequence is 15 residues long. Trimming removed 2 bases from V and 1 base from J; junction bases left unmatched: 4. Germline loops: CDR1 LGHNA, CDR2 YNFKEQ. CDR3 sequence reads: CASSQRPSGQETQYF. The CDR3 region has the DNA TGTGCCAGCAGCCAACGGCCTAGCGGCCAAGAGACCCAGTACTTC.

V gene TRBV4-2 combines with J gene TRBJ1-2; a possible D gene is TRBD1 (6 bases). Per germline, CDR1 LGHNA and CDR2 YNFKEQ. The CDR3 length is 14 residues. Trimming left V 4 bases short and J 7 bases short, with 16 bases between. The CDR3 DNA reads TGTGCCAGCAGCCCCCCCAGGGGAATGAGTGGCTACACCTTC. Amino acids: CASSPPRGMSGYTF.

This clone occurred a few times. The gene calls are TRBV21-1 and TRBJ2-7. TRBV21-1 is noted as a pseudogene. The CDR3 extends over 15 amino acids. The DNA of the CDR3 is TGTGCCAGCAGCAGTACAACAGCGATCTCCTACGAGCAGTACGTC. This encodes CASSSTTAISYEQYV.

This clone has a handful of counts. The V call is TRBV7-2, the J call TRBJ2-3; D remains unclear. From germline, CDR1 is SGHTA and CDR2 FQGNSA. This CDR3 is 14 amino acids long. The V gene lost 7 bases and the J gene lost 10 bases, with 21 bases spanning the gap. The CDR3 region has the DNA TGTGCCAGCAACCCGATCTTCAGTCTTCCGGCGCAGTATTTT. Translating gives CASNPIFSLPAQYF.

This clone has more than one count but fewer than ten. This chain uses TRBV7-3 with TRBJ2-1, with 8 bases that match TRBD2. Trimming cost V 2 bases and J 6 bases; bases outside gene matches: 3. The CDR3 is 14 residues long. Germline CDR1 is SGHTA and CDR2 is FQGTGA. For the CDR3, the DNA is TGTGCCAGCAGCTTAGCGGGAGGTCCCAATGAGCAGTTCTTC. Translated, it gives CASSLAGGPNEQFF.